This entry lists 24 T cell receptor beta chains sequenced from one sample in a study of T cell repertoires in cytomegalovirus infection. TCRdb re-called the reads with MiXCR, one entry per CDR3 protein. Here the sample spans hundreds of thousands of distinct CDR3 sequences, 35% being singletons. The material sequenced was PBMCs. All receptors come from a human donor in good health (CMV status not recorded). Some clones in this sample may be carry-over from other donors' samples.

The chain couples TRBV27 to TRBJ1-2; no firm D call. The germline CDR1 and CDR2 sequences are MNHEY and SMNVEV (reference sequence). Trimming left V 6 bases short and J 14 bases short, with 25 bases between. The CDR3 extends over 14 amino acids. CDR3 region: CASRPTPPLYGETF. CDR3 DNA: TGTGCCAGCAGGCCCACCCCTCCCCTCTATGGCGAAACCTTC.

V gene TRBV4-1 combines with J gene TRBJ1-4; no firm D call. Germline V gene sequence: CDR1 MGHRA, CDR2 YSYEKL. Trimming pared 4 bases from V and 8 bases from J, leaving 14 bases between. CDR3 length: 14 residues. The CDR3 reads CASSLEGGLEKLFF. Here the CDR3 DNA reads TGCGCCAGCAGCCTCGAGGGCGGCCTGGAAAAACTGTTTTTT.

This sequence joins TRBV12-3 or TRBV12-4 and TRBJ2-2; 12 bases line up with TRBD2. J was trimmed by 6 bases and V by 1 base; bases with no gene match: 6. This CDR3 spans 17 amino acids. CDR3 coding DNA: TGTGCCAGCAGTTTAGGGGGGACTAGCGGGTGGTCCGGGGAGCTGTTTTTT. The encoded protein is CASSLGGTSGWSGELFF.

To note about this clonotype: Since a much larger clone is just one base distant, this may be a read error. The chain combines TRBV5-3 with TRBJ1-1, with 11 positions matching TRBD1. TRBV5-3 qualifies as an ORF whose function is uncertain. This CDR3 spans 15 amino acids. For the CDR3, the DNA is TGTGCCAGCAGCAAGGACAGGGGGCGCAGCGCTGAAGCTTACTTT. Its translation: CASSKDRGRSAEAYF.

The genes are TRBV5-6 and TRBJ1-5, with a weak D call TRBD1 (6 bases). Germline V gene lookup returns CDR1 SGHDT and CDR2 YYEEEE. This CDR3 has 16 residues. V dropped 5 bases and J dropped 3 bases, with 18 bases sitting between them. CDR3 residues: CASRSQGIGDNQPQHF. The CDR3 DNA sequence: TGTGCCAGCAGGTCTCAGGGGATTGGGGACAATCAGCCCCAGCATTTT.

With regard to this clonotype: The conserved final phenylalanine or tryptophan is absent from the CDR3, which likely points to a read error. The genes are TRBV28 and TRBJ2-7; TRBD2 aligns across 7 bases. Germline assignment: CDR1 MDHEN and CDR2 SYDVKM. This CDR3 has 16 amino acids. J was trimmed by 6 bases and V by 0 bases; bases with no gene match: 11. The CDR3 nucleotides are TGTGCCAGCAGTTTATGGGGGGAGGGCGGTCTTTCCGAGCAGTACTCC. Encoded protein: CASSLWGEGGLSEQYS.

The genes are TRBV2 and TRBJ2-7; perhaps D is TRBD1 or TRBD2 (5 bases each). The CDR3 has 14 amino acids. Trimming removed 7 bases at V and 6 bases at J, with 19 bases between. Germline CDR1 is SNHLY and CDR2 is FYNNEI. The CDR3, as DNA: TGTGCCAGCACGGGTGGGGGAGTTACCTTCGAGCAGTACTTC. It translates to CASTGGGVTFEQYF.

The chain uses TRBV5-5 and TRBJ2-5; 9 nucleotides line up with TRBD1. Losses at the gene ends were 4 bases for V and 4 bases for J; bases not matched to a gene: 23. This CDR3 contains 20 residues. Germline V gives CDR1 SGHKS, CDR2 YYEKEE (reference sequence). This chain's CDR3 is CASSDAAKNPGQGRGETQYF. The CDR3 nucleotides are TGTGCCAGCAGCGACGCCGCCAAAAATCCGGGACAGGGTAGGGGAGAGACCCAGTACTTC.

The chain carries TRBV28 and TRBJ2-7, with 9 bases fitting TRBD1. The germline gives CDR1 MDHEN, CDR2 SYDVKM. This CDR3 has 15 amino acids. Trimming at V came to 7 bases and at J to 4 bases, leaving 11 bases not matched to a gene. In DNA, the CDR3 is TGTGCCAGCAAGCAACAGGGGGCGGTGGCTTACGAGCAGTACTTC. Translating it yields CASKQQGAVAYEQYF.

V gene TRBV11-2 combines with J gene TRBJ2-1; 10 nucleotides agree with TRBD1. Germline V gene sequence: CDR1 SGHAT, CDR2 FQNNGV. This CDR3 has 13 amino acids. V lost 5 bases and J lost 10; bases outside the gene matches: 5. CDR3 loop: CASSLGTGAEQFF. CDR3 coding DNA: TGTGCCAGCAGCCTCGGGACAGGGGCCGAGCAGTTCTTC.

The count of this clonotype is one. The chain links TRBV7-8 to TRBJ2-1; D gene ambiguous. Trimming took 5 bases from V and 5 from J, leaving 19 bases between them. In germline, CDR1 is SGHVS, CDR2 FQNEAQ. The CDR3 has 16 residues. The CDR3 is CASSLLTATVDNEQFF. The CDR3 region has the DNA TGTGCCAGCAGCCTCCTGACGGCGACGGTGGACAATGAGCAGTTCTTC. Using reference TRBV7-8 and TRBJ2-1 for the parts outside the CDR3, the full variable domain is GAGVSQSPRYKVAKRGQDVALRCDPISGHVSLFWYQQALGQGPEFLTYFQNEAQLDKSGLPSDRFFAERPEGSVSTLKIQRTQQEDSAVYLCASSLLTATVDNEQFFGPGTRLTVL.

The chain recombines TRBV10-3 with TRBJ2-1; D might be TRBD2 (6 bases). The CDR3 sequence is 15 residues long. V dropped 6 bases and J dropped 5 bases, with 17 bases sitting between them. From germline, CDR1 is ENHRY and CDR2 SYGVKD. The CDR3 here is CAISRRLADNNEQFF. DNA of the CDR3: TGTGCCATCAGCCGCCGGTTAGCGGATAACAATGAGCAGTTCTTC.

In this sample, this clonotype turned up many times. This sequence joins TRBV27 and TRBJ2-6; D ambiguous. The V end was cut by 6 bases, the J end by 0 bases, with 6 bases between. CDR1 is MNHEY and CDR2 is SMNVEV in the germline V gene (reference sequence). The CDR3 has 14 residues. The CDR3 bases are TGTGCCAGCAGCTTAAGCTCTGGGGCCAACGTCCTGACTTTC. Encoded protein: CASSLSSGANVLTF.

V gene TRBV6-6 combines with J gene TRBJ2-5; 10 nucleotides match TRBD1. From germline, CDR1 is MNHNY and CDR2 SVGAGI (reference sequence). The CDR3 is 14 amino acids. Unmatched junction bases numbered 8, after V lost 8 bases and J lost 5 bases. This CDR3 is CASEPGQGTETQYF. In nucleotides, the CDR3 is TGTGCCAGCGAACCGGGACAGGGGACCGAGACCCAGTACTTC.

DNA of the CDR3: TGCAGTGCTAGTAGCGGTGCTATGAACACTGAAGCTTTCTTT. This codes for CSASSGAMNTEAFF. The chain has TRBV20-1 and TRBJ1-1, with D unresolved. The V end lost 3 bases, the J end lost 0 bases, and 11 bases lay between the germline ends. Germline values: CDR1 DFQATT, CDR2 SNEGSKA (reference sequence). This CDR3 comprises 14 residues.

The chain employs TRBV9 and TRBJ2-3; tentatively, D is TRBD1 or TRBD2 (5 bases each). Per germline, CDR1 SGDLS and CDR2 YYNGEE. This CDR3 is built from 15 residues. Trimming removed 2 bases from V and 2 bases from J, with 12 bases in between. CDR3 region: CASSVSGTYTDTQYF. As DNA, the CDR3 is TGTGCCAGCAGCGTTTCCGGGACCTACACAGATACGCAGTATTTT.

The rearrangement uses TRBV19 and TRBJ1-1; TRBD1 might be the D (5 bases). CDR1 is LNHDA and CDR2 is SQIVND in the germline V gene (reference sequence). Deletions cut 3 bases from V and 8 bases from J, with 13 bases between. CDR3 length equals 13 residues. CDR3 in amino acids: CASSILAGQEAFF. The CDR3 DNA is TGTGCCAGTAGTATTTTGGCAGGACAAGAAGCTTTCTTT.

This chain uses TRBV12-3 or TRBV12-4 with TRBJ2-7; 7 bases match TRBD1. The CDR3 totals 16 residues. The ends lost 5 bases at V and 3 bases at J; junction bases unmatched: 13. In DNA form, the CDR3 reads TGTGCCAGCAGTATCTATGCCGGGACAGTCCTCTACGAGCAGTACTTC. Protein: CASSIYAGTVLYEQYF.

This chain connects TRBV7-4 to TRBJ2-1; 9 positions match TRBD2. Germline V lookup: CDR1 SGHVT, CDR2 SQSDAQ. There are 16 residues in the CDR3. The V gene end was trimmed by 4 bases and the J gene end by 8 bases; junction bases not matched to a gene: 12. The CDR3 here is CASSSSGLAVGHEQFF. The CDR3 DNA reads TGTGCCAGCAGCTCGTCGGGACTAGCAGTCGGACATGAGCAGTTCTTC.

With respect to this clonotype: Compared with germline, one end of the junction differs, possibly owing to a read error. The chain links TRBV7-8 to TRBJ2-7; D gene ambiguous. CDR1 is SGHVS, CDR2 FQNEAQ, per germline. CDR3 size: 15 residues. The CDR3 DNA is TGTGCCAACAGCTTAGTGGTTGCTTCAGGCTACGAGCAGTACTTC. It specifies CANSLVVASGYEQYF.

The chain couples TRBV7-2 to TRBJ1-5, with no clear D. Germline CDR1 SGHTA, CDR2 FQGNSA. The germline V and J ends were trimmed by 4 bases and 11 bases, with 12 bases remaining between them. This CDR3 contains 12 residues. The CDR3 spells CASSSLFEAQHF. The DNA of the CDR3 is TGTGCCAGCAGCTCACTGTTTGAGGCCCAGCATTTT.

This clonotype was picked up a small number of times. V is TRBV28 and J is TRBJ1-3; TRBD1 is a possible D gene (5 bases). The CDR3 is made up of 16 amino acids. From germline, CDR1 is MDHEN and CDR2 SYDVKM. V dropped 4 bases and J dropped 0 bases, with 13 bases sitting between them. The CDR3 reads CASSSRGITSGNTIYF. The CDR3 DNA follows: TGTGCCAGCAGTTCCCGGGGCATCACCTCTGGAAACACCATATATTTT.

About this clonotype itself: The junction shows a germline mismatch at one end, possibly a read error. This chain uses TRBV7-2 with TRBJ2-1; tentative D call: TRBD2 (6 bases). The CDR3 runs to 15 residues. CDR1 is SGHTA and CDR2 is FQGNSA in the germline V gene. DNA of the CDR3: TGTGACAGCAGCTTAGCCAGCGGGTCCTACAATGAGCAGTTCTTC. Its translation: CDSSLASGSYNEQFF.

In this sample, this clonotype turned up many times. The CDR3, as DNA: TGTGCCAGCAGCTCCCCCCCGGGACAGCGCCACTACGAGCAGTACTTC. Protein product: CASSSPPGQRHYEQYF. The V and J genes are TRBV7-2 and TRBJ2-7; 7 bases agree with TRBD1. V shed 4 bases and J 3 bases; nucleotides not matched to a gene: 12. From germline, CDR1 is SGHTA and CDR2 FQGNSA. This CDR3 is 16 amino acids long.